This TCR beta chain appears in the sequencing data of a study of cytomegalovirus exposure and HLA in healthy donors. Findings of the study overall: Most TCR beta V segments were productive about 90% or about 30% of the time in an earlier analysis.

The PCR made use of 60 Vbeta and 13 Jbeta primers. Libraries were prepared by immunoSEQ multiplex PCR; TCRdb keeps only in-frame clonotypes and omits some of them. The sample includes about 130,000 clones, approximately 17% seen only once; the top ten take about 3%. The CDR3 is made up of 15 amino acids. Unmatched junction bases numbered 11, after V lost 4 bases and J lost 7 bases. CDR1 is SGHRS, CDR2 YFSETQ, per germline. Turning to this clone: Antigen: not known.

Sequencing was done on a sample of PBMCs. The TCR comes from a female donor in good health and CMV-seropositive. This chain joins TRBV5-1 and TRBJ2-1; 7 bases are shared with TRBD2. The CDR3 region is CASSPQWREYNEQFF. The CDR3 DNA reads TGCGCCAGCAGCCCCCAATGGCGGGAGTATAATGAGCAGTTCTTC.